Listed below are T cell receptor beta chains from one sample, sequenced in a study of blood T cell repertoires in COVID-19. Clones were sequenced by immunoSEQ multiplex PCR, and TCRdb holds only the in-frame ones, with some missing. The table lists some 180,000 clones, more than 70% of them singletons, with 6.2% in the top ten. Material for sequencing was PBMCs or T cells enriched from blood (not recorded which). These receptors all come from a man in his forties who had recovered from COVID-19. The CDR3 runs from the conserved cysteine through the conserved F or W. The D gene is left open where the match is weak. Clone size appears in some rows only: once, few, many, or a class for an expanded clone.

clone_size	v_call	d_call	j_call	cdr3_aa	cdr3_nt
-	TRBV4-1	TRBD1	TRBJ1-3	CASSQGQGSGNTIYF	TGCGCCAGCAGTCAGGGACAGGGATCTGGAAACACCATATATTTT
-	TRBV29-1	-	TRBJ1-1	CSVDRGTEAFF	TGCAGCGTTGATCGAGGCACTGAAGCTTTCTTT
-	TRBV13	-	TRBJ2-1	CASSLAGVDEQFF	TGTGCCAGCAGCTTAGCAGGGGTTGATGAGCAGTTCTTC
few	TRBV5-4	-	TRBJ1-6	CASSLNMASPLHF	TGTGCCAGCAGCCTCAACATGGCCTCACCCCTCCACTTT
once	TRBV9	-	TRBJ2-7	CASSGGGSKNEQYF	TGTGCCAGCAGCGGAGGAGGGTCGAAGAACGAGCAGTACTTC
-	TRBV6-5	-	TRBJ1-2	CASTPGTPYGYTF	TGTGCCAGCACCCCCGGGACACCGTATGGCTACACCTTC
-	TRBV9	-	TRBJ1-4	CASSVHKSNFRDHEKLFF	TGTGCCAGCAGCGTCCACAAGTCAAATTTCCGGGATCATGAAAAACTGTTTTTT
-	TRBV6-1	-	TRBJ1-5	CASSEGQNNQPQHF	TGTGCCAGCAGTGAAGGTCAGAACAATCAGCCCCAGCATTTT
-	TRBV5-4	TRBD1	TRBJ1-1	CASSFDRGYTEAFF	TGTGCCAGCAGTTTCGACAGGGGCTACACTGAAGCTTTCTTT
-	TRBV27	-	TRBJ1-5	CASSFREGEGMHF	TGTGCCAGCAGTTTTCGAGAAGGGGAGGGAATGCATTTT
-	TRBV24-1	TRBD1	TRBJ1-2	CATMDRSRGYTF	TGTGCCACCATGGACAGGAGCCGCGGCTACACCTTC
few	TRBV7-3	-	TRBJ2-3	CASSPGGDLITDTQYF	TGTGCCAGCAGCCCAGGAGGGGACCTGATCACAGATACGCAGTATTTT
-	TRBV30	-	TRBJ1-4	CAGSDRNNEKLFF	TGTGCCGGCTCGGACAGAAATAATGAAAAACTGTTTTTT
-	TRBV6-5	-	TRBJ2-5	CASSRTVQETQYF	TGTGCCAGCAGTCGGACAGTCCAAGAGACCCAGTACTTC
-	TRBV5-1	TRBD1	TRBJ1-2	CASSSVARSTGNYGYTF	TGCGCCAGCAGCAGCGTCGCCCGCTCGACAGGGAACTATGGCTACACCTTC
-	TRBV19	TRBD2	TRBJ2-2	CASTFGGAGELFF	TGTGCCAGTACCTTTGGGGGGGCCGGGGAGCTGTTTTTT
-	TRBV6-5	TRBD1	TRBJ1-4	CASSYGTGGLGEKLFF	TGTGCCAGCAGTTACGGGACAGGGGGGTTGGGGGAAAAACTGTTTTTT
-	TRBV15	-	TRBJ1-6	CATSREGRGIGSPLHF	TGTGCCACCAGCAGAGAGGGTCGGGGGATAGGGTCACCCCTCCACTTT
-	TRBV4-1	TRBD1	TRBJ1-1	CASSQGSGTGEAFF	TGCGCCAGCAGCCAAGGATCCGGGACAGGCGAAGCTTTCTTT
-	TRBV9	-	TRBJ1-1	CASSVAAGAGTEAFF	TGTGCCAGCAGCGTAGCTGCGGGGGCCGGCACTGAAGCTTTCTTT
-	TRBV9	-	TRBJ1-2	CASSVDAREGYTF	TGTGCCAGCAGCGTAGACGCCCGAGAGGGCTACACCTTC
-	TRBV5-1	TRBD1	TRBJ2-1	CASSLAGQVEQFF	TGCGCCAGCAGCTTGGCCGGACAGGTCGAGCAGTTCTTC
-	TRBV27	TRBD2	TRBJ2-7	CASSLWGGHSYEQYF	TGTGCCAGCAGTTTATGGGGAGGGCACTCCTACGAGCAGTACTTC
-	TRBV10-2	TRBD1	TRBJ1-1	CASSWTGGTEAFF	TGCGCCAGCAGCTGGACAGGGGGCACTGAAGCTTTCTTT
-	TRBV30	-	TRBJ2-7	CAWSVLYGYSYEQYF	TGTGCCTGGAGTGTACTGTACGGGTACTCCTACGAGCAGTACTTC
-	TRBV7-8	-	TRBJ2-7	CASSPRASYEQYF	TGTGCCAGCAGCCCCAGGGCCTCCTACGAGCAGTACTTC
-	TRBV13	TRBD2	TRBJ2-3	CASSSWTSGTDTQYF	TGTGCCAGCAGCTCCTGGACTAGTGGAACAGATACGCAGTATTTT
once	TRBV7-9	TRBD2	TRBJ2-7	CASSLRAGGPNEQYF	TGTGCCAGCAGCTTACGAGCGGGAGGGCCAAACGAGCAGTACTTC
-	TRBV20-1	-	TRBJ1-2	CSGNSLNGYTF	TGCAGTGGGAACAGCTTAAATGGCTACACCTTC
once	TRBV5-6	TRBD2	TRBJ2-2	CASSLRGGVFRELFF	TGTGCCAGCAGCTTGCGGGGGGGCGTTTTCAGGGAGCTGTTTTTT
-	TRBV28	-	TRBJ1-6	CASRIGRFSYNSPLHF	TGTGCCAGCAGGATTGGCAGGTTCTCCTATAATTCACCCCTCCACTTT
once	TRBV15	TRBD2	TRBJ2-7	CATSRETSGSYEQYF	TGTGCCACCAGCAGAGAAACTAGCGGAAGCTACGAGCAGTACTTC
-	TRBV12-5	TRBD1	TRBJ1-5	CASGPTGRQPQHF	TGTGCTAGTGGTCCGACAGGGCGTCAGCCCCAGCATTTT
few	TRBV2	-	TRBJ1-1	CASIRNAGTQNTEAFF	TGTGCCAGCATTCGAAACGCCGGGACACAGAACACTGAAGCTTTCTTT
-	TRBV19	TRBD1	TRBJ1-6	CASMGGQRNNSPLHF	TGTGCCAGTATGGGGGGACAGCGGAATAATTCACCCCTCCACTTT
-	TRBV27	TRBD1	TRBJ1-1	CASSSTGGRYTEAFF	TGTGCCAGCAGTTCGACAGGGGGGAGATACACTGAAGCTTTCTTT
-	TRBV6-2/TRBV6-3	-	TRBJ1-5	CASSLGGAYQPQHF	TGTGCCAGCAGTCTTGGCGGGGCTTACCAGCCCCAGCATTTT
-	TRBV30	-	TRBJ1-1	CASGRGNTEAFF	TGTGCCTCGGGACGGGGAAATACTGAAGCTTTCTTT
-	TRBV9	TRBD1	TRBJ2-1	CASSSGQVYNEQFF	TGTGCCAGCAGCTCAGGACAGGTTTACAATGAGCAGTTCTTC
-	TRBV7-9	-	TRBJ2-1	CASSSGDDYNEQFF	TGTGCCAGCAGCTCGGGGGACGACTACAATGAGCAGTTCTTC
-	TRBV28	TRBD1	TRBJ1-1	CASIRQGGTEAFF	TGTGCCAGCATAAGACAGGGTGGCACTGAAGCTTTCTTT
-	TRBV7-9	TRBD1	TRBJ1-1	CASSFDRDTEAFF	TGTGCCAGCAGCTTTGACAGGGACACTGAAGCTTTCTTT
-	TRBV27	-	TRBJ2-5	CASSLKFRRAVEETQYF	TGTGCCAGCAGTTTAAAGTTCCGGCGAGCGGTCGAAGAGACCCAGTACTTC
-	TRBV7-9	TRBD1	TRBJ1-2	CASSIHSGQNTYTF	TGTGCCAGCAGCATCCACTCGGGACAGAACACCTACACCTTC
-	TRBV30	-	TRBJ1-1	CAWIPRAQYTEAFF	TGTGCCTGGATACCCAGGGCTCAGTACACTGAAGCTTTCTTT
-	TRBV6-5	TRBD1	TRBJ1-3	CASSYTRGRGGNTIYF	TGTGCCAGCAGTTATACAAGGGGGCGCGGCGGAAACACCATATATTTT
once	TRBV2	TRBD1	TRBJ1-5	CASSLLGGVSNQPQHF	TGTGCCAGCAGCTTATTAGGGGGCGTCAGCAATCAGCCCCAGCATTTT
-	TRBV5-1	-	TRBJ2-7	CASSLSQGSYEQYF	TGCGCCAGCAGCTTGTCACAGGGATCCTACGAGCAGTACTTC
-	TRBV7-3	TRBD2	TRBJ2-7	CASSSGTSGVGEQYF	TGTGCCAGCAGCTCCGGGACTAGCGGGGTGGGCGAGCAGTACTTC
-	TRBV7-8	-	TRBJ1-1	CATNRGYGEAFF	TGTGCCACCAATCGGGGGTATGGTGAAGCTTTCTTT
-	TRBV27	TRBD1	TRBJ2-2	CASSYQQGVTGELFF	TGTGCCAGCAGTTATCAACAGGGGGTCACCGGGGAGCTGTTTTTT